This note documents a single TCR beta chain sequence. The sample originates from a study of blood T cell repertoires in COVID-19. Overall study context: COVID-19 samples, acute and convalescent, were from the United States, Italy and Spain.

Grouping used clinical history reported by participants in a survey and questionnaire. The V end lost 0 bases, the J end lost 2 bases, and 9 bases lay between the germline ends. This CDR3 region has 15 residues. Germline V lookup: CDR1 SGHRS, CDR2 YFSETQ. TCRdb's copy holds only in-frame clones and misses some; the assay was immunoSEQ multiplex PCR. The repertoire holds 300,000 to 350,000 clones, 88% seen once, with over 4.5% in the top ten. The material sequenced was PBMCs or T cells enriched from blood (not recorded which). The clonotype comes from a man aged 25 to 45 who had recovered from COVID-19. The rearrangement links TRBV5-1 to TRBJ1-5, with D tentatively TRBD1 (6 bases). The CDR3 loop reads CASSLASGGNQPQHF. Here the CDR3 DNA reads TGCGCCAGCAGCTTGGCGTCAGGGGGCAATCAGCCCCAGCATTTT.